These 17 T cell receptor beta chains share one sample of origin, sequenced in a study of OX40 agonist ivuxolimab in advanced cancers. Produced via immunoSEQ multiplex PCR; TCRdb's table is partial and in-frame only. The sample lists around 50,000 clones, roughly 90% occurring once. The sequenced sample was CD4+ or CD8+ T cells sorted from blood, obtained in a trial of the OX40 agonist ivuxolimab. Receptor source: an adult with an advanced solid tumor such as melanoma, head and neck, liver or kidney cancer.

The genes are TRBV19 and TRBJ1-2; the D is unclear. From germline, CDR1 is LNHDA and CDR2 SQIVND (reference sequence). This CDR3 region has 10 residues. V was cut by 11 bases and J by 3 bases, with 7 bases left in between. The CDR3 loop is CAGDYYGYTF. CDR3 DNA: TGTGCCGGAGATTACTATGGCTACACCTTC.

V is TRBV27 and J is TRBJ2-7; 9 positions match TRBD1. CDR3 length equals 15 residues. The germline V gene has CDR1 MNHEY and CDR2 SMNVEV (reference sequence). J was trimmed by 2 bases and V by 4 bases; bases with no gene match: 6. The CDR3 region is CASSYAGTGTYEQYF. The CDR3 coding sequence is TGTGCCAGCAGTTACGCCGGGACAGGGACCTACGAGCAGTACTTC.

The chain is built from TRBV11-3 and TRBJ2-5; D is ambiguous. With the DNA end fitting TRBJ2-7 better, the J assignment may be wrong. Germline V gene lookup returns CDR1 SGHNT and CDR2 YENEEA. This CDR3 has 13 amino acids. The CDR3 coding sequence is TGTGCCAGCAGGGCCTCGGCCTCGGACGAGCAGTACTTC. It codes for CASRASASDEQYF.

The rearrangement links TRBV2 to TRBJ2-4; perhaps TRBD1 as D (6 bases). The CDR3 loop spans 14 amino acids. Trimming stripped 3 bases from V and 9 bases from J, with 15 bases between. The germline CDR1 and CDR2 sequences are SNHLY and FYNNEI. The CDR3 DNA reads as TGTGCCAGCAGTGAGAGGGACAATGGTTTCATTCAGTACTTC. As protein: CASSERDNGFIQYF.

The chain links TRBV11-2 to TRBJ2-7; either TRBD1 or TRBD2 may fit D (5 bases each). The CDR3 sequence is 14 residues long. Trimming removed 3 bases from V and 0 bases from J, with 9 bases in between. The germline CDR1 and CDR2 sequences are SGHAT and FQNNGV. DNA of the CDR3: TGTGCCAGCAGCTTCGAGGGACCCTCCTACGAGCAGTACTTC. It is translated as CASSFEGPSYEQYF.

The CDR3 sequence is CASIARGEGEQYF. The CDR3 DNA sequence: TGTGCCAGCATCGCCCGCGGGGAGGGGGAGCAGTACTTC. The rearrangement uses TRBV28 and TRBJ2-7; 7 bases fit TRBD2. In germline, CDR1 is MDHEN, CDR2 SYDVKM. The CDR3 has 13 amino acids. V was clipped by 7 bases and J by 7 bases; unmatched bases: 10.

The chain joins TRBV19 to TRBJ2-7; D may be TRBD1 (6 bases). Per germline, CDR1 LNHDA and CDR2 SQIVND (reference sequence). CDR3 length: 13 residues. Trimming pared 5 bases from V and 6 bases from J, leaving 14 bases between. CDR3 nucleotides: TGTGCCAGTAGTCAGGGGACCCCGGGCGAGCAGTACTTC. Protein: CASSQGTPGEQYF. The entire variable domain, with the rest obtained from reference TRBV19 and TRBJ2-7, is as follows: DGGITQSPKYLFRKEGQNVTLSCEQNLNHDAMYWYRQDPGQGLRLIYYSQIVNDFQKGDIAEGYSVSREKKESFPLTVTSAQKNPTAFYLCASSQGTPGEQYFGPGTRLTVT.

The V and J genes are TRBV12-5 and TRBJ1-1; possible D gene TRBD1, 5 bases. CDR3 length equals 14 residues. Germline lookup yields CDR1 LGHNT and CDR2 FRNRAP. V shed 7 bases and J shed 1 base, with 13 bases lying between them. For the CDR3, the DNA is TGTGCTAGTGTTTGGGACGGACCGAACACTGAAGCTTTCTTT. As protein: CASVWDGPNTEAFF.

This clone was recorded once. V and J are TRBV11-1 and TRBJ2-7, with 8 positions matching TRBD2. The CDR3 has 15 amino acids. The V gene end was trimmed by 3 bases and the J gene end by 1 base; junction bases not matched to a gene: 5. Germline CDR1 and CDR2: SGHAT and FQDESV (reference sequence). CDR3 sequence (DNA): TGTGCCAGCAGCTTGGCGACTAGCGCGTCCTACGAGCAGTACTTC. As protein: CASSLATSASYEQYF.

This clone is a singleton in its sample. The chain has TRBV6-5 and TRBJ2-3; 11 bases line up with TRBD2. With 2 bases clipped from V and 5 bases from J, the junction kept 3 bases outside the gene matches. This CDR3 has 15 residues. Germline lookup yields CDR1 MNHEY and CDR2 SVGAGI. The CDR3 sequence is CASSYVAGGKDTQYF. For the CDR3, the DNA is TGTGCCAGCAGTTACGTAGCGGGGGGGAAAGATACGCAGTATTTT.

The rearrangement uses TRBV9 and TRBJ2-7; TRBD2 matches at 13 bases. Germline CDR1 and CDR2: SGDLS and YYNGEE. The CDR3 has 16 amino acids. The V and J ends lost 3 bases and 2 bases, in that order; junction bases with no gene match: 5. The CDR3 sequence: CASSATTSGRAYEQYF. The CDR3 DNA reads as TGTGCCAGCAGCGCGACTACTAGCGGGAGGGCCTACGAGCAGTACTTC.

The gene calls are TRBV6-1 and TRBJ1-2, with TRBD1 as a possible D gene (6 bases). V was clipped by 2 bases and J by 2 bases, with 6 bases between them. This CDR3 region has 13 residues. The V gene's germline CDR1 is MNHNS and CDR2 SASEGT. CDR3 sequence reads: CASSETGNYGYTF. CDR3 bases: TGTGCCAGCAGTGAAACAGGGAACTATGGCTACACCTTC.

The chain couples TRBV5-1 to TRBJ2-7, with D hard to call. CDR3 size: 12 residues. V was trimmed by 4 bases and J by 6 bases, leaving 11 bases between them. Germline CDR1 SGHRS, CDR2 YFSETQ. CDR3 nucleotide sequence: TGCGCCAGCAGCCAATCGGTGGGCGAGCAGTACTTC. Encoded protein: CASSQSVGEQYF. Combining the CDR3 with reference TRBV5-1 and TRBJ2-7 gives the whole variable domain KAGVTQTPRYLIKTRGQQVTLSCSPISGHRSVSWYQQTPGQGLQFLFEYFSETQRNKGNFPGRFSGRQFSNSRSEMNVSTLELGDSALYLCASSQSVGEQYFGPGTRLTVT.

The genes are TRBV28 and TRBJ2-2; no definite D call. This CDR3 spans 13 amino acids. The ends were cut back, 5 bases at V and 4 bases at J, with 8 bases in the middle. CDR1 and CDR2 (germline): MDHEN, SYDVKM. CDR3 region: CASSPVPTGELFF. CDR3 in DNA: TGTGCCAGCAGTCCCGTCCCCACCGGGGAGCTGTTTTTT. The entire variable domain, with the rest obtained from reference TRBV28 and TRBJ2-2, is as follows: DVKVTQSSRYLVKRTGEKVFLECVQDMDHENMFWYRQDPGLGLRLIYFSYDVKMKEKGDIPEGYSVSREKKERFSLILESASTNQTSMYLCASSPVPTGELFFGEGSRLTVL.

The chain recombines TRBV27 with TRBJ2-1, with 14 bases that match TRBD2. V shed 5 bases, J shed 7 bases, and the junction held 4 bases outside the gene matches. Germline V gene lookup returns CDR1 MNHEY and CDR2 SMNVEV (reference sequence). The CDR3 contains 15 residues. The CDR3 is CASSPGTSGRNEQFF. The CDR3, as DNA: TGTGCCAGCAGTCCCGGGACTAGCGGGAGAAATGAGCAGTTCTTC.

The count of this clone is one. The rearrangement links TRBV28 to TRBJ1-3, with no clear D. The CDR3 is 15 residues long. Germline V gives CDR1 MDHEN, CDR2 SYDVKM. V lost 9 bases and J 0 bases, leaving 15 bases between the germline ends. In DNA form, the CDR3 reads TGTGCCAGTGAGGAGGCTGGGAGCTCTGGAAACACCATATATTTT. Amino acids: CASEEAGSSGNTIYF. The variable domain in full, with the rest retrieved from reference TRBV28 and TRBJ1-3, is DVKVTQSSRYLVKRTGEKVFLECVQDMDHENMFWYRQDPGLGLRLIYFSYDVKMKEKGDIPEGYSVSREKKERFSLILESASTNQTSMYLCASEEAGSSGNTIYFGEGSWLTVV.

V and J are TRBV7-9 and TRBJ1-2, with 7 bases matching TRBD1. This CDR3 spans 15 amino acids. Per germline, CDR1 SEHNR and CDR2 FQNEAQ (reference sequence). With V trimmed by 7 bases and J by 1 base, 9 bases remained unmatched. The chain's CDR3 is CASTPSGTVNYGYTF. The CDR3 DNA reads TGTGCCAGCACTCCCTCCGGGACAGTTAACTATGGCTACACCTTC. The full variable domain, its missing parts supplied by reference TRBV7-9 and TRBJ1-2, is DTGVSQNPRHKITKRGQNVTFRCDPISEHNRLYWYRQTLGQGPEFLTYFQNEAQLEKSRLLSDRFSAERPKGSFSTLEIQRTEQGDSAMYLCASTPSGTVNYGYTFGSGTRLTVV.